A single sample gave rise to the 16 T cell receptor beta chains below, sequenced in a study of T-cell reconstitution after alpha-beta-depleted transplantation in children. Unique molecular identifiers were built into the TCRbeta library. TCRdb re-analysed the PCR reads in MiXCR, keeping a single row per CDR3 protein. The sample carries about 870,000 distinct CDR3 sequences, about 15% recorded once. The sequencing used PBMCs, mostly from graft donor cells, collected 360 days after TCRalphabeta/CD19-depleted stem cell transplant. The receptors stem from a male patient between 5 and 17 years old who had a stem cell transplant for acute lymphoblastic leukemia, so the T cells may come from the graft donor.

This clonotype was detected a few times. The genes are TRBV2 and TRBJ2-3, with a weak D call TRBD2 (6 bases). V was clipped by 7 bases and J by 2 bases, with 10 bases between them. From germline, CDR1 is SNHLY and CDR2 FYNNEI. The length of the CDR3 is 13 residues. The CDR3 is CASNRDFTDTQYF. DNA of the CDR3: TGTGCCAGCAATAGGGACTTCACAGATACGCAGTATTTT.

CDR3 sequence reads: CSATVPGLAGRDTQYF. DNA of the CDR3: TGCAGTGCTACAGTCCCGGGACTAGCGGGGCGAGATACGCAGTATTTT. The chain combines TRBV20-1 with TRBJ2-3, with TRBD2 matching 13 bases. V trimming: 4 bases; J trimming: 5 bases; junction bases outside the gene matches: 9. The CDR3 is made up of 16 amino acids. Germline CDR1 and CDR2: DFQATT and SNEGSKA (reference sequence).

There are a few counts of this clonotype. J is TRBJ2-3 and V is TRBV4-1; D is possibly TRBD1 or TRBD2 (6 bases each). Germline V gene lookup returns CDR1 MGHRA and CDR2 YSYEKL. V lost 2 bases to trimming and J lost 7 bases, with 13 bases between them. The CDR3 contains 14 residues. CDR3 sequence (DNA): TGCGCCAGCAGCCAACCGCGGGACATCTATACGCAGTATTTT. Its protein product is CASSQPRDIYTQYF.

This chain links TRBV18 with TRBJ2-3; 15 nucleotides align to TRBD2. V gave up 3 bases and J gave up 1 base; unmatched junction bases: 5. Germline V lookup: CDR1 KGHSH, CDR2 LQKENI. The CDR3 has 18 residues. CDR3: CASSPPGLAGGGTDTQYF. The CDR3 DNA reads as TGTGCCAGCTCACCGCCGGGACTAGCGGGAGGAGGCACAGATACGCAGTATTTT. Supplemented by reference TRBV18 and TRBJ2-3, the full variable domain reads NAGVMQNPRHLVRRRGQEARLRCSPMKGHSHVYWYRQLPEEGLKFMVYLQKENIIDESGMPKERFSAEFPKEGPSILRIQQVVRGDSAAYFCASSPPGLAGGGTDTQYFGPGTRLTVL.

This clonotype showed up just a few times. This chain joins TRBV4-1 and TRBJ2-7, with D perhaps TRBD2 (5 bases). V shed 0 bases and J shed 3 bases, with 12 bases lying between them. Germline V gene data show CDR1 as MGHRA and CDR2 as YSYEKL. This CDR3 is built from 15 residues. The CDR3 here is CASSQETGTFYEQYF. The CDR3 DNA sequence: TGCGCCAGCAGCCAAGAAACGGGAACCTTCTACGAGCAGTACTTC.

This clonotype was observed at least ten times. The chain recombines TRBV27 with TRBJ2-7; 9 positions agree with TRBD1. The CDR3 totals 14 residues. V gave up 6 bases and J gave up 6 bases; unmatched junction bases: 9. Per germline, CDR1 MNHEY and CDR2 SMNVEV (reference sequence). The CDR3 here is CASSTPGTGREQYF. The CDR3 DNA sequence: TGTGCCAGCAGCACTCCCGGGACAGGGCGCGAGCAGTACTTC.

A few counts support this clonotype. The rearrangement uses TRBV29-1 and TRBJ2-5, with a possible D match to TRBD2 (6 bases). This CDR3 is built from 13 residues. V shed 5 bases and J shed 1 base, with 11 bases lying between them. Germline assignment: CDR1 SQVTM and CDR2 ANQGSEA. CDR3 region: CSVSSGVQETQYF. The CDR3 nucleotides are TGCAGCGTTTCGTCGGGGGTCCAAGAGACCCAGTACTTC.

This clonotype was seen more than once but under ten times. The CDR3 sequence is CASSLGVRHREQYF. The CDR3 DNA sequence: TGTGCCAGCAGCTTAGGGGTCCGACACCGCGAGCAGTACTTC. The chain employs TRBV7-8 and TRBJ2-7; no reliable D call. The CDR3 loop spans 14 amino acids. The germline V gene encodes CDR1 SGHVS and CDR2 FQNEAQ. Between the trimmed V and J ends, which lost 1 base and 6 bases, there was a span of 13 bases. The whole variable domain, filled in from reference TRBV7-8 and TRBJ2-7, reads GAGVSQSPRYKVAKRGQDVALRCDPISGHVSLFWYQQALGQGPEFLTYFQNEAQLDKSGLPSDRFFAERPEGSVSTLKIQRTQQEDSAVYLCASSLGVRHREQYFGPGTRLTVT.

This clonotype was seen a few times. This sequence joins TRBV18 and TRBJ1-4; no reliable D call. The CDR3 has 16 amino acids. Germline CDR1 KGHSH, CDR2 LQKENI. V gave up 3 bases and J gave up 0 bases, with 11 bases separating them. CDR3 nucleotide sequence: TGTGCCAGCTCACCCCCATCCGGGCCAACTAATGAAAAACTGTTTTTT. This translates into CASSPPSGPTNEKLFF.

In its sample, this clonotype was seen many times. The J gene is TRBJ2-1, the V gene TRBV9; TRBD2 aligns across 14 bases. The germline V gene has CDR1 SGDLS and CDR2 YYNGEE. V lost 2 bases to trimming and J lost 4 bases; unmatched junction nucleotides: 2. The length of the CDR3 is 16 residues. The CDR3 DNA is TGTGCCAGCAGCGTCGGACTAGCGGGAGGTTACAATGAGCAGTTCTTC. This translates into CASSVGLAGGYNEQFF.

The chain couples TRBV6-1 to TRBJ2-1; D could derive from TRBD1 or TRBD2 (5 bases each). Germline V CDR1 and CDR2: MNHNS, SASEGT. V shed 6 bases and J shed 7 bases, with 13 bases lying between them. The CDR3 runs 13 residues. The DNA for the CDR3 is TGTGCCAGCAGCACCGGGACGCAAAATGAGCAGTTCTTC. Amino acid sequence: CASSTGTQNEQFF.

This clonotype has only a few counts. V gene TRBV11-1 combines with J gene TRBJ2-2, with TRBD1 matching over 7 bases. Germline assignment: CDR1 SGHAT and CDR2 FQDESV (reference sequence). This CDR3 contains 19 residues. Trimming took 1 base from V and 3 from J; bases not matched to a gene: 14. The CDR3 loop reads CASSLDRTWRTGDTGELFF. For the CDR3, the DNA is TGTGCCAGCAGCTTAGACCGTACTTGGCGGACAGGCGACACCGGGGAGCTGTTTTTT.

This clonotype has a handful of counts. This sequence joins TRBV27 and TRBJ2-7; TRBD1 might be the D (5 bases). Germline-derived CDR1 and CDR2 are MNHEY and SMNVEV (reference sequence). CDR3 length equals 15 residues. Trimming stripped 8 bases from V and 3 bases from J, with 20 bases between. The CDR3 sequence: CASSFTPGIGYEQYF. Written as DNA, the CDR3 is TGTGCCAGCTCCTTCACTCCAGGGATCGGCTACGAGCAGTACTTC.

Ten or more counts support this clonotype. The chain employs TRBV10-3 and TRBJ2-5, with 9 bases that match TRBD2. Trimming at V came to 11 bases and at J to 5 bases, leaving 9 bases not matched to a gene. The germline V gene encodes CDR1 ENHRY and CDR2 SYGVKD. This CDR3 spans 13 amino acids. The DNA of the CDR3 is TGTGCCGCCAAGGCGGGGGGGACGGAGACCCAGTACTTC. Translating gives CAAKAGGTETQYF.

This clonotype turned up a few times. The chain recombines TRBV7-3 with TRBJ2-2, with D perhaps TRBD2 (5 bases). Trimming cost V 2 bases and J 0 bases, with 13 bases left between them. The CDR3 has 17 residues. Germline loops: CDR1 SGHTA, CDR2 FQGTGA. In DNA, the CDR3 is TGTGCCAGCAGCTTAGAGGGCAGGAGCGCGAACACCGGGGAGCTGTTTTTT. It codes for CASSLEGRSANTGELFF.

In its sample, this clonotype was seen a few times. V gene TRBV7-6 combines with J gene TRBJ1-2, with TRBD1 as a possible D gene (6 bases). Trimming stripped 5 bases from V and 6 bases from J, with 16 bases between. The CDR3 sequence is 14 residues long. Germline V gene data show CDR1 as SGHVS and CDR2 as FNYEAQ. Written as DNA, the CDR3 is TGTGCCAGCAGCCTTAGCCAACAGGGTAATGGCTACACCTTC. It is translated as CASSLSQQGNGYTF.